The rows below give T cell receptor beta chains drawn from one sample of a study of cytomegalovirus exposure and HLA in healthy donors. This table comes from immunoSEQ multiplex PCR, and its TCRdb copy is limited to in-frame clones, with some not included. The sample has some 190,000 clones, about 77% seen once. The source material was PBMCs. These receptors were collected from a woman in her 30s in good health and CMV-seropositive. Each CDR3 is given with its conserved first and last residue. The D gene is left open where the match is weak. The listing skips clone size in some rows; elsewhere it reads once, few, many or a size class.

TRBV13	TRBJ2-7	.	.	CASCIGESEQYF	TGTGCCAGCTGTATCGGTGAGTCCGAGCAGTACTTC
TRBV19	TRBJ2-7	.	.	CASSIQGHSYEQYF	TGTGCCAGTAGTATTCAGGGACACTCCTACGAGCAGTACTTC
TRBV7-2	TRBJ1-2	.	.	CASSPRGSNYGYTF	TGTGCCAGCAGCCCCCGAGGAAGCAACTATGGCTACACCTTC
TRBV7-9	TRBJ2-3	.	.	CASLRDYTQYF	TGTGCCAGCCTTCGGGATTATACGCAGTATTTT
TRBV6-1	TRBJ1-2	.	.	CASGHNYGYTF	TGTGCCAGCGGGCATAACTATGGCTACACCTTC
TRBV5-1	TRBJ1-2	.	.	CASSSRGYNYGYTF	TGCGCCAGCAGCTCCAGGGGTTATAACTATGGCTACACCTTC
TRBV4-3	TRBJ1-3	.	.	CASSQGGSISGNTIYF	TGCGCCAGCAGCCAAGGGGGCAGTATCTCTGGAAACACCATATATTTT
TRBV11-3	TRBJ1-6	TRBD1	.	CASGTGMDNSPLHF	TGTGCCAGCGGGACAGGGATGGATAATTCACCCCTCCACTTT
TRBV7-6	TRBJ2-1	TRBD2	.	CASSPDIAGDRYNEQFF	TGTGCCAGCAGCCCTGATATAGCGGGAGATAGGTACAATGAGCAGTTCTTC
TRBV7-2	TRBJ1-5	.	.	CASSRLGLNQPQHF	TGTGCCAGCAGTAGACTCGGCCTCAATCAGCCCCAGCATTTT
TRBV5-4	TRBJ2-3	.	.	CASAEDSGTDTQYF	TGTGCCAGCGCGGAGGATTCGGGCACAGATACGCAGTATTTT
TRBV7-2	TRBJ2-5	TRBD2	.	CASSLGAGGSETQYF	TGTGCCAGCAGCTTAGGAGCGGGGGGTTCAGAGACCCAGTACTTC
TRBV7-6	TRBJ1-2	TRBD1	once	CASSPGTGDYGYTF	TGTGCCAGCAGCCCGGGGACAGGGGACTATGGCTACACCTTC
TRBV18	TRBJ2-7	TRBD1	.	CASSTSGQGGEQYF	TGTGCCAGCTCCACTTCCGGACAGGGTGGCGAGCAGTACTTC
TRBV9	TRBJ2-7	.	.	CASSVATETGEQYF	TGTGCCAGCAGCGTAGCTACGGAGACAGGCGAGCAGTACTTC
TRBV28	TRBJ1-5	.	.	CASRAGAQPQHF	TGTGCCAGCAGGGCAGGGGCTCAGCCCCAGCATTTT
TRBV7-9	TRBJ2-7	TRBD1	once	CASPWSSTGGSYEQYF	TGTGCCAGCCCCTGGTCATCGACAGGGGGCTCCTACGAGCAGTACTTC
TRBV11-2	TRBJ2-2	.	.	CASSLGLRRNGELFF	TGTGCCAGCAGCTTAGGCCTCCGGAGGAACGGGGAGCTGTTTTTT
TRBV5-4	TRBJ2-3	TRBD2	.	CASSPARGAPTDTQYF	TGTGCCAGCAGCCCGGCGCGGGGGGCCCCCACAGATACGCAGTATTTT
TRBV4-1	TRBJ1-4	.	.	CASSPSDSYNEKLFF	TGCGCCAGCAGCCCTTCAGACAGTTACAATGAAAAACTGTTTTTT
TRBV13	TRBJ2-4	TRBD1	.	CASSFRTGGMDIQYF	TGTGCCAGCAGCTTTCGGACAGGGGGTATGGACATTCAGTACTTC
TRBV28	TRBJ1-2	.	once	CASSFREGGYGYTF	TGTGCCAGCAGTTTCAGGGAGGGAGGCTATGGCTACACCTTC
TRBV11-2	TRBJ2-1	TRBD2	.	CASSSRAGSGEQFF	TGTGCCAGCAGCTCGCGAGCGGGGTCGGGTGAGCAGTTCTTC
TRBV4-1	TRBJ1-3	TRBD1	.	CASSPYFQGAGNTIYF	TGCGCCAGCAGCCCGTATTTCCAGGGGGCTGGAAACACCATATATTTT
TRBV9	TRBJ1-1	.	.	CASSPYSSNTEAFF	TGTGCCAGCAGCCCTTATTCCAGTAACACTGAAGCTTTCTTT
TRBV11-3	TRBJ2-7	TRBD1	few	CASSLGYRGTTEQYF	TGTGCCAGCAGCTTAGGTTACAGGGGAACTACGGAGCAGTACTTC
TRBV5-5	TRBJ2-7	TRBD1	.	CASSLGSTGDYEQYF	TGTGCCAGCAGCTTGGGGTCGACAGGGGACTACGAGCAGTACTTC
TRBV10-1	TRBJ1-1	.	.	CASSETRVTEAFF	TGCGCCAGCAGTGAGACGAGGGTCACTGAAGCTTTCTTT
TRBV19	TRBJ1-4	.	.	CASSTNEKLFF	TGTGCCAGTAGTACGAATGAAAAACTGTTTTTT
TRBV4-1	TRBJ2-7	TRBD2	.	CASSQETRTSGGNEQYF	TGCGCCAGCAGCCAAGAAACCAGGACTAGCGGGGGTAACGAGCAGTACTTC
TRBV5-4	TRBJ2-3	TRBD2	.	CASSQDRRGGPDTQYF	TGTGCCAGCAGCCAAGATCGGCGGGGGGGCCCGGATACGCAGTATTTT
TRBV28	TRBJ1-5	.	few	CASSLRRGNQPQHF	TGTGCCAGCAGTTTACGGAGGGGCAATCAGCCCCAGCATTTT
TRBV27	TRBJ2-5	TRBD2	.	CASAPWTSGGPGETQYF	TGTGCCAGCGCTCCCTGGACTAGCGGGGGACCGGGGGAGACCCAGTACTTC
TRBV7-9	TRBJ1-5	.	.	CASSLVADQPQHF	TGTGCCAGCAGCTTAGTCGCAGATCAGCCCCAGCATTTT
TRBV14	TRBJ2-5	TRBD2	.	CASSLWSLAGEETQYF	TGTGCCAGCAGCCTGTGGTCTCTAGCGGGGGAAGAGACCCAGTACTTC